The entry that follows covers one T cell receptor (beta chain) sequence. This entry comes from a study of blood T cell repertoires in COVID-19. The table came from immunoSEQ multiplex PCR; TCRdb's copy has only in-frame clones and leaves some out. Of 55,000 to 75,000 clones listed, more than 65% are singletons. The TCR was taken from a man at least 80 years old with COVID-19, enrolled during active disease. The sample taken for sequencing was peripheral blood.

The CDR3 nucleotides read TGCGCCAGCAGCTCTAGCGGGCCCTCTGTCAATGAGCAGTTCTTC. It is translated as CASSSSGPSVNEQFF. This chain joins TRBV5-1 and TRBJ2-1; TRBD2 matches 8 bases. This CDR3 has 15 amino acids. CDR1 is SGHRS, CDR2 YFSETQ, per germline. V lost 3 bases to trimming and J lost 6 bases; unmatched junction nucleotides: 8.